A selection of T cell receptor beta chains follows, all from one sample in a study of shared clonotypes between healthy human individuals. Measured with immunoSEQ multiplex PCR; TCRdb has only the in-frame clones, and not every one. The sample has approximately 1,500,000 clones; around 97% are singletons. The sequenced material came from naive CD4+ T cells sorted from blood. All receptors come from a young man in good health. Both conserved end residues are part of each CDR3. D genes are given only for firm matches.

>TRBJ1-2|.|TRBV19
TGTGCCAGTAGTTCGGACTCGTATGGCTACACCTTC
CASSSDSYGYTF
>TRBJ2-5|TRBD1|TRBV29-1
TGCAGCGTTGGACAGGGGGAGACCCAGTACTTC
CSVGQGETQYF
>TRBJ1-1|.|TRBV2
TGTGCCAGCAGTGAAAGGCAGAAGAACACTGAAGCTTTCTTT
CASSERQKNTEAFF
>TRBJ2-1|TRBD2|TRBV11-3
TGTGCCAGCAGCCGGGGACTAGCGGGAAGGTATGAGCAGTTCTTC
CASSRGLAGRYEQFF
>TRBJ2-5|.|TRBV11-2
TGTGCCAGCAGCTCGAAGAGGGTAGCTCAAGAGACCCAGTACTTC
CASSSKRVAQETQYF
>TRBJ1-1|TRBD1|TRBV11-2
TGTGCCAGCAGCCCATGGGACAGGAAGAACACTGAAGCTTTCTTT
CASSPWDRKNTEAFF
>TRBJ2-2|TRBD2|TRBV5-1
TGCGCCAGCAGCTTTGGGCTAGCGGGAGTCTCCGGGGAGCTGTTTTTT
CASSFGLAGVSGELFF
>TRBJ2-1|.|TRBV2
TGTGCCAGCAGTGAGCGGGACGAGCAGTTCTTC
CASSERDEQFF
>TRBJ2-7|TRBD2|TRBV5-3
TGTGCCAGAAGCTGTGTGAGGAGCGGGAGAAGTTCCCTCGAGCAGTACTTC
CARSCVRSGRSSLEQYF
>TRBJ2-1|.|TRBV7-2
TGTGCCAGCGGCAGGGGTGGGACGACCAGTGAGCAGTTCTTC
CASGRGGTTSEQFF